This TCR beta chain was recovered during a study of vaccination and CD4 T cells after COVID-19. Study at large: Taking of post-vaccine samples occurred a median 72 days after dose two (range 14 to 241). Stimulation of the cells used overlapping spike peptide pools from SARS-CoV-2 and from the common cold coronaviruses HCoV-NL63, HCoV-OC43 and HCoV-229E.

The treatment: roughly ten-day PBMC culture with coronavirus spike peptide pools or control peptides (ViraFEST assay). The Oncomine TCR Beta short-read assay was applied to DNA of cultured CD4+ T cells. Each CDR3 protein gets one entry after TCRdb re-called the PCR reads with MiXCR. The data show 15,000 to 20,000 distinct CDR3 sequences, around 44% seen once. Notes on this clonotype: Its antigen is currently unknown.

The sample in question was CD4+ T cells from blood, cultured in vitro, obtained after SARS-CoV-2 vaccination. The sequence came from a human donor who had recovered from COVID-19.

The CDR3 sequence: CSTLRQGHNEQYF. CDR3 nucleotide sequence: TGCAGTACCCTACGACAGGGGCATAACGAGCAGTACTTC. V and J are TRBV20-1 and TRBJ2-7; 8 bases are shared with TRBD1. V dropped 8 bases and J dropped 5; count of bases not matched to a gene: 11. CDR3 length: 13 residues. Germline loops: CDR1 DFQATT, CDR2 SNEGSKA (reference sequence).